This T cell receptor (beta chain) came from a study of CD8 T cells in ankylosing spondylitis. General study points: About 8 highly homologous variants made up a TCR beta motif, and this motif appeared characteristic of ankylosing spondylitis blood. Those disease-linked clones were CD8+; they were also relatively rare in peripheral blood.

Preparation of TCR beta libraries was done by quantitative 5'-RACE with molecular barcodes. TCRdb analysed the 5' RACE reads with MiXCR anew, one entry per CDR3 protein. The sample shows nearly 350,000 distinct CDR3 sequences, about 15% of them seen only once. Concerning this clonotype: Its specificity is unknown. Mismatch with germline at one junction end may stem from a read error.

The V gene's germline CDR1 is SGHRS and CDR2 YFSETQ. This CDR3 has 14 amino acids. V gene TRBV5-1 combines with J gene TRBJ2-2, with a tentative D call TRBD1 (6 bases). The receptor was derived from a male donor with ankylosing spondylitis or in good health (not recorded which). The sample taken for sequencing was blood, either unsorted or a sorted T cell fraction (not recorded which). The CDR3 DNA is TGTGCCAGCAGCTCCGGACAGTTCAGTGGGGAGCTGTTTTTT. It is translated as CASSSGQFSGELFF.